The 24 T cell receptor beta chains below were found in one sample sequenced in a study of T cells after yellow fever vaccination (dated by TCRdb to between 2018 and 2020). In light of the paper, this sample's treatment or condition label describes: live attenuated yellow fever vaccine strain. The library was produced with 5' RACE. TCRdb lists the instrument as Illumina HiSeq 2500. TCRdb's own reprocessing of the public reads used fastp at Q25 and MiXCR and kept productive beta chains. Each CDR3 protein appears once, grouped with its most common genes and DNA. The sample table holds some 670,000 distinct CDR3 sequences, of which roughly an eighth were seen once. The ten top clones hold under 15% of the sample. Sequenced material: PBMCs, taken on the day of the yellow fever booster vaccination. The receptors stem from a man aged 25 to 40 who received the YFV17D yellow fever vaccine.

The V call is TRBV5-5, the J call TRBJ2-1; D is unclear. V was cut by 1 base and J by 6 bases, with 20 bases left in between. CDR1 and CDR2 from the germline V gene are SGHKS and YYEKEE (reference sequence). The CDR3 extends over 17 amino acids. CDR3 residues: CASSLSQLTTETNEQFF. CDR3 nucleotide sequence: TGTGCCAGCAGCTTGTCCCAACTAACGACCGAGACCAATGAGCAGTTCTTC.

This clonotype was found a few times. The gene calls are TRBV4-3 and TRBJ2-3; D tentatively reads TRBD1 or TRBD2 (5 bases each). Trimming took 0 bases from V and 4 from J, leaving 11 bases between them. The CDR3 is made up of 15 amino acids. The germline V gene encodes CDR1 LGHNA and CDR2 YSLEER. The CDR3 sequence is CASSQDGTGSDTQYF. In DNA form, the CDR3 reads TGCGCCAGCAGCCAAGATGGGACGGGCTCAGATACGCAGTATTTT.

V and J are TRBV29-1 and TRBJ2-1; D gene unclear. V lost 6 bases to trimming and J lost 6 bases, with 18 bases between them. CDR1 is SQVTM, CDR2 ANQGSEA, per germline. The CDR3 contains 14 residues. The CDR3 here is CSVAPPANLNEQFF. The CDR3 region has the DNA TGCAGCGTGGCTCCCCCTGCGAATCTCAATGAGCAGTTCTTC.

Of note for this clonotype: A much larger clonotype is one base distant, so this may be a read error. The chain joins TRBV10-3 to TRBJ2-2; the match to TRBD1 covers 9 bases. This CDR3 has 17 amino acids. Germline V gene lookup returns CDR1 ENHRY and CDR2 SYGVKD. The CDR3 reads CTISVLPGQGPTGELFF. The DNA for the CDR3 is TGTACCATCAGTGTACTGCCGGGACAGGGTCCCACCGGGGAGCTGTTTTTT.

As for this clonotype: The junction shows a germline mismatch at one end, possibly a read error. The CDR3 DNA reads as TGTGGCAGCAGCTTATCGGGAGTTGGGTACGAGCAGTACTTC. As protein: CGSSLSGVGYEQYF. This chain connects TRBV7-2 to TRBJ2-7; maybe TRBD2 (6 bases). CDR1 and CDR2 from the germline V gene are SGHTA and FQGNSA. This CDR3 is 14 amino acids long.

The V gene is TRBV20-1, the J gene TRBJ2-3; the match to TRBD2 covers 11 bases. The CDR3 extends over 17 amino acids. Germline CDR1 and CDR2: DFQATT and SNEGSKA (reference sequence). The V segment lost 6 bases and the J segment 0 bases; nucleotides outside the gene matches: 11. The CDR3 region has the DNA TGCAGTGCCCCGACGCTAGCGGGAGGTAAAAGCACAGATACGCAGTATTTT. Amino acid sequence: CSAPTLAGGKSTDTQYF.

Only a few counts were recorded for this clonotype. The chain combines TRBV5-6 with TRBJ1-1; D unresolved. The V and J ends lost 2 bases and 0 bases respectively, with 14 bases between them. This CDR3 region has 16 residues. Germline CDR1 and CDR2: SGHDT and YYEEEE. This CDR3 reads CASSFAAWSLNTEAFF. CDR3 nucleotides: TGTGCCAGCAGCTTCGCCGCGTGGAGCTTGAACACTGAAGCTTTCTTT.

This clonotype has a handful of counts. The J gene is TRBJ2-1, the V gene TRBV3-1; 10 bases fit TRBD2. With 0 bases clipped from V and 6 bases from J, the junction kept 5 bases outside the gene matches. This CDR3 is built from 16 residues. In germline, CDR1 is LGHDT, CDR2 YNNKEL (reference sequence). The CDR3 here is CASSQDFLAGANEQFF. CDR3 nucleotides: TGTGCCAGCAGCCAAGATTTTCTAGCGGGAGCCAATGAGCAGTTCTTC.

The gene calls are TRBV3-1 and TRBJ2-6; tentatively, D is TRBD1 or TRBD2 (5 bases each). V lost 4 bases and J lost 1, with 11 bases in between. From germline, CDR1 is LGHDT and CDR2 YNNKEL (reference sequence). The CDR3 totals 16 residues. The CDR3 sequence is CASSPYWGSGANVLTF. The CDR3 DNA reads TGTGCCAGCAGCCCTTACTGGGGGTCTGGGGCCAACGTCCTGACTTTC.

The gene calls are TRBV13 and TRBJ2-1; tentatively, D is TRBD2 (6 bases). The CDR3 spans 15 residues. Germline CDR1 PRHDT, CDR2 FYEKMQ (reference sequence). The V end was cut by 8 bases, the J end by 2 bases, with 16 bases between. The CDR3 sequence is CASHISGETYNEQFF. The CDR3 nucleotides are TGTGCCAGCCACATTAGCGGAGAAACCTACAATGAGCAGTTCTTC.

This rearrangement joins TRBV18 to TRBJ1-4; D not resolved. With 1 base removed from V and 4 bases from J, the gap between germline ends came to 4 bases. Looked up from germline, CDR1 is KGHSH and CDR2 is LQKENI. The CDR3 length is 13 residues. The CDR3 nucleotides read TGTGCCAGCTCACCACAGAGTAATGAAAAACTGTTTTTT. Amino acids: CASSPQSNEKLFF. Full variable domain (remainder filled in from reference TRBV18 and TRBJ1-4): NAGVMQNPRHLVRRRGQEARLRCSPMKGHSHVYWYRQLPEEGLKFMVYLQKENIIDESGMPKERFSAEFPKEGPSILRIQQVVRGDSAAYFCASSPQSNEKLFFGSGTQLSVL.

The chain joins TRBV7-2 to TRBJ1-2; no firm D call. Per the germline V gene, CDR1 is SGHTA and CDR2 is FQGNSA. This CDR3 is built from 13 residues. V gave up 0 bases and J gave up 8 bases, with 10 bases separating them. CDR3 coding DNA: TGTGCCAGCAGCTTAGCTCGAACCCGCGGCTACACCTTC. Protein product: CASSLARTRGYTF.

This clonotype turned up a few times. Here the CDR3 reads CSATPASGRTDTQYF. In DNA form, the CDR3 reads TGCAGTGCTACTCCGGCTAGCGGGAGAACAGATACGCAGTATTTT. The chain carries TRBV20-1 and TRBJ2-3; the match to TRBD2 covers 10 bases. Germline CDR1 is DFQATT and CDR2 is SNEGSKA (reference sequence). There are 15 residues in the CDR3. The J segment lost 3 bases and the V segment lost 4 bases, leaving 7 bases of the junction unmatched.

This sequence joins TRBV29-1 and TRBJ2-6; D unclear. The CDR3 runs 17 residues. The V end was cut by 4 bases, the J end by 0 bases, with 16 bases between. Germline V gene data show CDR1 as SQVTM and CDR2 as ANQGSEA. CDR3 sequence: CSVAGRNSHSGANVLTF. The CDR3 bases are TGCAGCGTTGCTGGGCGCAACTCACACTCTGGGGCCAACGTCCTGACTTTC.

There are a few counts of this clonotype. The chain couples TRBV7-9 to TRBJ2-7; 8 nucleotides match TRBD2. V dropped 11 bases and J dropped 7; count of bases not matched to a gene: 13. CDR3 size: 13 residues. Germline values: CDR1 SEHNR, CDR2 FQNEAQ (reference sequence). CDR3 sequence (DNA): TGTGCCCTGGGAGGACTAGCTGGTCCGGAGCAGTACTTC. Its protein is CALGGLAGPEQYF.

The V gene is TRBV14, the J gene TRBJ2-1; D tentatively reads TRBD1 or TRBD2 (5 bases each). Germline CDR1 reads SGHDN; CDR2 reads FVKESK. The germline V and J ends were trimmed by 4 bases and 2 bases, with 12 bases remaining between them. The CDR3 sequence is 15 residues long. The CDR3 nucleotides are TGTGCCAGCAGCCCTGACGGGGCTCCCTACAATGAGCAGTTCTTC. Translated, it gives CASSPDGAPYNEQFF.

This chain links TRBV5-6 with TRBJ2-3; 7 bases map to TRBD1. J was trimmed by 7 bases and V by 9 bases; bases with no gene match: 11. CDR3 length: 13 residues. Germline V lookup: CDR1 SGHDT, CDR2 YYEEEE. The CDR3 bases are TGTGCCATGGGCCCCGGGACAGCATATACGCAGTATTTT. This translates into CAMGPGTAYTQYF.

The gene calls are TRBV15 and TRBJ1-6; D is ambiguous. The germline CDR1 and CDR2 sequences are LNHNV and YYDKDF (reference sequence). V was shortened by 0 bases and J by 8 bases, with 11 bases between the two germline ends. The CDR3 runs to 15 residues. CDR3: CATSREYLGYSPLHF. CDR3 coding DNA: TGTGCCACCAGCAGAGAATACTTGGGGTATTCACCCCTCCACTTT.

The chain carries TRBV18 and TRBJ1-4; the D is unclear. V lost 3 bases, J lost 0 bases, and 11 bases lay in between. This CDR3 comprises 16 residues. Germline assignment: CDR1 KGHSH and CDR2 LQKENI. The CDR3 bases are TGTGCCAGCTCACCGGTGTGGGAGTCAACTAATGAAAAACTGTTTTTT. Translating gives CASSPVWESTNEKLFF.

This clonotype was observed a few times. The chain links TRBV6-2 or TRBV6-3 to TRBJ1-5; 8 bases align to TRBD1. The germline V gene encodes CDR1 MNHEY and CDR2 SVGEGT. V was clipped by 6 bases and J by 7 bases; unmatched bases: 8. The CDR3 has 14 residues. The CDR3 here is CASRPTGGGQPQHF. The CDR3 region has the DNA TGTGCCAGCAGACCTACAGGGGGAGGGCAGCCCCAGCATTTT.

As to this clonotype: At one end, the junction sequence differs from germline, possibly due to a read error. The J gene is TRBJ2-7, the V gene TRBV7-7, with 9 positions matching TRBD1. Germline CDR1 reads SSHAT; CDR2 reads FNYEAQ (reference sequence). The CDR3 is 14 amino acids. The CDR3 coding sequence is TGTGCTAGCAGCCCTGGACAGGGGATTTACGAGCAGTACTTC. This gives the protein CASSPGQGIYEQYF.

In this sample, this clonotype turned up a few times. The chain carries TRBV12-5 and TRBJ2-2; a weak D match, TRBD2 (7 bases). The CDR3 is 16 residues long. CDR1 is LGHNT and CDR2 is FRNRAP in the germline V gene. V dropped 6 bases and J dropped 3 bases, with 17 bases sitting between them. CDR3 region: CASGRRGGRDTGELFF. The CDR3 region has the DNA TGTGCTAGTGGCAGAAGGGGGGGAAGGGACACCGGGGAGCTGTTTTTT.

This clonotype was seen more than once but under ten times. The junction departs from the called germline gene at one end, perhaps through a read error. CDR3 region: CASSLLEGNGDF. The DNA of the CDR3 is TGTGCCAGCAGCTTATTAGAGGGAAATGGGGACTTC. The gene calls are TRBV7-9 and TRBJ2-7; maybe TRBD2 (5 bases). CDR3 length: 12 residues. Germline V lookup: CDR1 SEHNR, CDR2 FQNEAQ (reference sequence).

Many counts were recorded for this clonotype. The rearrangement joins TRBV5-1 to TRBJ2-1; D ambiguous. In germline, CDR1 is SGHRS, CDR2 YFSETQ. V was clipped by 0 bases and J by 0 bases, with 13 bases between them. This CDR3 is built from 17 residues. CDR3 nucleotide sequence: TGCGCCAGCAGCTTGGCCCGCTCCCACAGCTCCTACAATGAGCAGTTCTTC. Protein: CASSLARSHSSYNEQFF.